Listed below are T cell receptor beta chains from one sample, sequenced in a study of T-cell reconstitution after alpha-beta-depleted transplantation in children. Via MiXCR, TCRdb re-called the PCR reads, giving one row per CDR3 protein. This table has 490,000 or so distinct CDR3 sequences, 12% appearing once. Here the sequenced sample was PBMCs from the stem cell graft donor, taken from the stem cell graft. All receptors come from a human donor who donated a stem cell graft to a child with combined immunodeficiency. Each CDR3 is given with its conserved first and last residue. D genes are given only for firm matches. Clone size is not always given. Where it is, it says once, few, many or a class for expanded clones.

-	TRBV20-1	TRBJ1-4	TRBD1	CSASSGTGDATNEKLFF	TGCAGTGCTAGTTCCGGGACAGGCGATGCAACTAATGAAAAACTGTTTTTT
few	TRBV5-6	TRBJ1-1	-	CASSNGFEAFF	TGTGCCAGCAGCAACGGGTTTGAAGCTTTCTTT
many	TRBV12-3/TRBV12-4	TRBJ2-7	-	CASSFGWEQYF	TGTGCCAGCAGCTTCGGTTGGGAGCAGTACTTC
few	TRBV7-9	TRBJ2-3	-	CASSRTGISTDTQYF	TGTGCCAGCAGCCGAACAGGTATTAGCACAGATACGCAGTATTTT
-	TRBV27	TRBJ2-3	-	CASSPGTLSTDTQYF	TGTGCCAGCAGTCCCGGGACCCTTAGCACAGATACGCAGTATTTT
few	TRBV5-1	TRBJ2-7	TRBD2	CASSSTQGLAGVHEQYF	TGCGCCAGCAGCTCCACCCAGGGGCTAGCGGGAGTCCACGAGCAGTACTTC
few	TRBV7-9	TRBJ2-3	TRBD2	CATSGTSGFGEDTQYF	TGTGCCACCTCCGGGACTAGCGGATTCGGTGAGGATACGCAGTATTTT
few	TRBV29-1	TRBJ2-3	-	CSVKPSSTDTQYF	TGCAGCGTAAAACCTTCTAGCACAGATACGCAGTATTTT
many	TRBV12-3/TRBV12-4	TRBJ2-1	-	CASSFSWGNEQFF	TGTGCCAGCAGTTTTAGCTGGGGCAATGAGCAGTTCTTC
many	TRBV9	TRBJ2-3	TRBD2	CASSVKPAGGHRDTQYF	TGTGCCAGCAGCGTAAAGCCGGCGGGAGGGCATAGAGATACGCAGTATTTT
-	TRBV20-1	TRBJ1-2	TRBD1	CSAQGSGTGHHTF	TGCAGTGCGCAGGGATCCGGGACAGGACACCACACCTTC
-	TRBV20-1	TRBJ2-5	TRBD2	CSAKLLAEETQYF	TGCAGTGCAAAGCTGCTAGCGGAAGAGACCCAGTACTTC
-	TRBV21-1	TRBJ2-1	-	CASSKAGLETYNEQFF	TGTGCCAGCAGCAAAGCGGGACTAGAGACCTACAATGAGCAGTTCTTC
-	TRBV20-1	TRBJ2-1	-	CSAPELEGPINEQFF	TGCAGTGCTCCCGAGCTTGAGGGGCCGATAAATGAGCAGTTCTTC
-	TRBV5-1	TRBJ1-1	TRBD1	CASSRGTGNTEAFF	TGCGCCAGCAGCCGGGGGACAGGGAACACTGAAGCTTTCTTT
-	TRBV12-3/TRBV12-4	TRBJ2-3	TRBD1	CASSRTGPDSDTQYF	TGTGCCAGCAGTAGGACAGGGCCAGACTCAGATACGCAGTATTTT
-	TRBV30	TRBJ2-3	TRBD1	CAWSRGRDTDTQYF	TGTGCCTGGAGCAGGGGGCGAGACACAGATACGCAGTATTTT
-	TRBV27	TRBJ2-7	TRBD1	CASSSPGQSRSYEQYF	TGTGCCAGCAGTTCCCCGGGACAGTCCCGCTCCTACGAGCAGTACTTC
few	TRBV12-3/TRBV12-4	TRBJ2-5	-	CASSSVRLGRETQYF	TGTGCCAGCAGTTCCGTCAGACTTGGCAGAGAGACCCAGTACTTC
few	TRBV7-9	TRBJ2-3	-	CASSKFGADTQYF	TGTGCCAGCAGCAAATTTGGCGCAGATACGCAGTATTTT
few	TRBV6-6	TRBJ2-7	-	CATHSESQYF	TGTGCCACCCACAGCGAATCCCAGTACTTC
-	TRBV6-5	TRBJ2-7	TRBD1	CASSYTRTGMTYEQYF	TGTGCCAGCAGTTACACCCGGACAGGTATGACCTACGAGCAGTACTTC